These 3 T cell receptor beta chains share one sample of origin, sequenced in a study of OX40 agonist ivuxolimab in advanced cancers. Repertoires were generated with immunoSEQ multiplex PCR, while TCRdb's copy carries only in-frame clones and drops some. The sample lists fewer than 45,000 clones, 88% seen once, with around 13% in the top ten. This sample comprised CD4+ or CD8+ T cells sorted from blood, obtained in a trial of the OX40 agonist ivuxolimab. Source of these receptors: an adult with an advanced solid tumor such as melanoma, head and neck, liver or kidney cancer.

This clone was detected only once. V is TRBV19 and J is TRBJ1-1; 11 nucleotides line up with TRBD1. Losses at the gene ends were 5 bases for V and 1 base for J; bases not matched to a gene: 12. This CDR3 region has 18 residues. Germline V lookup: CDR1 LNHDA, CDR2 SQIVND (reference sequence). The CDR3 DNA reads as TGTGCCAGTAGTGCCAGCCCGGACAGGGGGCGTACGAACACTGAAGCTTTCTTT. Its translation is CASSASPDRGRTNTEAFF.

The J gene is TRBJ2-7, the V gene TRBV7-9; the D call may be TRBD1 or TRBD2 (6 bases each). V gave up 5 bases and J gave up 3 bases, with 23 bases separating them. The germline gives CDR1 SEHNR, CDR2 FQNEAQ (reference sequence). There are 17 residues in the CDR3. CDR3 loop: CASSPRTGTSGLYEQYF. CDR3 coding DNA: TGTGCCAGCAGCCCTCGAACCGGGACAAGCGGGCTCTACGAGCAGTACTTC.

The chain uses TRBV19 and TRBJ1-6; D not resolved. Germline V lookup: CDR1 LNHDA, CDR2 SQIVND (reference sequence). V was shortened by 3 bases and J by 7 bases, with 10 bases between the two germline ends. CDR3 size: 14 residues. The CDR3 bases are TGTGCCAGTAGTATGTTACCGATAAATTCACCCCTCCACTTT. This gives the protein CASSMLPINSPLHF.